This T cell receptor (beta chain) originates from a study of T cell responses to AZD1222 COVID-19 vaccine. Note on this clone: Its matching antigen is unknown. Other DNA sequences from this sample encode an identical CDR3 as well.

Study results and limitations: Reportedly, nearly half the spike-specific TCRs target unmutated variant regions.

V lost 0 bases, J lost 0 bases, and 0 bases stayed unmatched. The CDR3 runs to 15 residues. Germline values: CDR1 MGHRA, CDR2 YSYEKL. Clones were sequenced by immunoSEQ multiplex PCR, and TCRdb holds only the in-frame ones, with some missing. Among about 130,000 clones listed, 90% to 95% were seen once. V is TRBV4-1 and J is TRBJ1-2; 8 positions match TRBD1. The origin of this receptor is an adult in good health. This specimen was peripheral blood, taken on day 0 of AZD1222 vaccination. The CDR3 protein is CASSQEQGANYGYTF. In DNA form, the CDR3 reads TGCGCCAGCAGCCAAGAACAGGGGGCTAACTATGGCTACACCTTC.